Shown below are 15 T cell receptor beta chains from a single sample sequenced in a study of blood T cell repertoires in COVID-19. Measured with immunoSEQ multiplex PCR; TCRdb has only the in-frame clones, and not every one. The table lists 71,000 or so clones, around 79% of them singletons, with more than 9.5% in the top ten. The specimen sequenced was peripheral blood. These receptors came from a man aged 45 to 65 with acute or convalescent COVID-19.

The rearrangement joins TRBV28 to TRBJ1-2, with D maybe TRBD1 (5 bases). The CDR3 extends over 15 amino acids. CDR1 is MDHEN and CDR2 is SYDVKM in the germline V gene. The V gene lost 7 bases and the J gene lost 3 bases, with 18 bases spanning the gap. The CDR3 here is CASIEAPGDYYGYTF. The CDR3 nucleotides read TGTGCCAGCATAGAGGCCCCGGGGGATTACTATGGCTACACCTTC.

The chain combines TRBV2 with TRBJ2-2; perhaps TRBD1 as D (6 bases). CDR1 is SNHLY, CDR2 FYNNEI, per germline. The V and J ends lost 4 bases and 2 bases respectively, with 8 bases between them. CDR3 size: 14 residues. The CDR3 loop reads CASSVDSNTGELFF. The CDR3 coding sequence is TGTGCCAGCAGTGTGGACAGTAACACCGGGGAGCTGTTTTTT.

The chain couples TRBV12-5 to TRBJ1-1; 7 nucleotides line up with TRBD1. Germline CDR1 is LGHNT and CDR2 is FRNRAP. CDR3 length: 13 residues. Trimming removed 8 bases from V and 1 base from J; junction bases left unmatched: 4. The CDR3 sequence: CASRQGWNTEAFF. The CDR3 bases are TGTGCTAGTCGACAGGGCTGGAACACTGAAGCTTTCTTT.

The V gene is TRBV18, the J gene TRBJ1-4; TRBD1 matches 8 bases. V lost 3 bases to trimming and J lost 8 bases; unmatched junction nucleotides: 5. This CDR3 is 14 amino acids long. CDR1 is KGHSH, CDR2 LQKENI, per germline. The CDR3 coding sequence is TGTGCCAGCTCACCCGACAGGGGAGGGGAAAAACTGTTTTTT. Protein sequence: CASSPDRGGEKLFF.

In its sample, this clone was seen once. The CDR3 bases are TGTGCCAGCAGGGTCGCGGATACGCAGTATTTT. It yields the protein CASRVADTQYF. V gene TRBV7-2 combines with J gene TRBJ2-3; D is ambiguous. Germline lookup yields CDR1 SGHTA and CDR2 FQGNSA. Trimming took off 6 bases at V and 6 bases at J, with 7 bases between the two ends. The CDR3 totals 11 residues.

This rearrangement joins TRBV7-2 to TRBJ2-3; D perhaps matches TRBD2 (6 bases). Trimming cost V 5 bases and J 3 bases, with 21 bases left between them. Germline CDR1 and CDR2: SGHTA and FQGNSA. The CDR3 is made up of 17 amino acids. The CDR3: CASSTISRGAGTDTQYF. The CDR3 nucleotides read TGTGCCAGCAGCACCATCTCGAGAGGGGCGGGGACAGATACGCAGTATTTT.

V and J are TRBV25-1 and TRBJ1-1; D ambiguous. Germline CDR1 and CDR2: MGHDK and SYGVNS. With 3 bases removed from V and 1 base from J, the gap between germline ends came to 3 bases. CDR3 length: 12 residues. The CDR3 sequence: CASSDRNTEAFF. For the CDR3, the DNA is TGTGCCAGCAGTGATCGGAACACTGAAGCTTTCTTT.

V is TRBV5-6 and J is TRBJ2-7; 8 bases agree with TRBD2. V shed 0 bases and J 4 bases; nucleotides not matched to a gene: 6. The CDR3 sequence is 15 residues long. CDR1 is SGHDT, CDR2 YYEEEE, per germline. The CDR3 sequence is CASSLAPAGDYEQYF. Here the CDR3 DNA reads TGTGCCAGCAGCTTGGCCCCAGCGGGGGATTACGAGCAGTACTTC. Complete variable domain (other parts from reference TRBV5-6 and TRBJ2-7): DAGVTQSPTHLIKTRGQQVTLRCSPKSGHDTVSWYQQALGQGPQFIFQYYEEEERQRGNFPDRFSGHQFPNYSSELNVNALLLGDSALYLCASSLAPAGDYEQYFGPGTRLTVT.

The rearrangement joins TRBV9 to TRBJ2-3; possible D gene TRBD2, 6 bases. The V gene lost 2 bases and the J gene lost 6 bases, with 7 bases spanning the gap. Germline values: CDR1 SGDLS, CDR2 YYNGEE. The CDR3 has 12 residues. CDR3 residues: CASSVLADTQYF. DNA for the CDR3: TGTGCCAGCAGCGTCCTAGCGGATACGCAGTATTTT.

The chain recombines TRBV5-1 with TRBJ2-7; D not resolved. The germline gives CDR1 SGHRS, CDR2 YFSETQ. The CDR3 length is 11 residues. The V end was cut by 3 bases, the J end by 4 bases, with 5 bases between. CDR3 in amino acids: CASSSKYEQYF. Written as DNA, the CDR3 is TGCGCCAGCAGCTCCAAATACGAGCAGTACTTC.

This clone was detected a few times. The rearrangement uses TRBV2 and TRBJ2-5; 9 bases agree with TRBD1. The CDR3 covers 15 residues. Germline loops: CDR1 SNHLY, CDR2 FYNNEI. Losses at the gene ends were 4 bases for V and 4 bases for J; bases not matched to a gene: 7. CDR3 coding DNA: TGTGCCAGCAGTGGCGGGACAGGGTCCTTAGAGACCCAGTACTTC. It codes for CASSGGTGSLETQYF. Combining the CDR3 with reference TRBV2 and TRBJ2-5 gives the whole variable domain EPEVTQTPSHQVTQMGQEVILRCVPISNHLYFYWYRQILGQKVEFLVSFYNNEISEKSEIFDDQFSVERPDGSNFTLKIRSTKLEDSAMYFCASSGGTGSLETQYFGPGTRLLVL.

The chain carries TRBV29-1 and TRBJ2-7, with TRBD1 as a possible D gene (6 bases). Trimming stripped 4 bases from V and 6 bases from J, with 13 bases between. The CDR3 has 12 amino acids. Germline CDR1 and CDR2: SQVTM and ANQGSEA. The DNA of the CDR3 is TGCAGCGTTGGAGGAGCGACAGGCGAGCAGTACTTC. Its protein is CSVGGATGEQYF.

The V and J genes are TRBV10-1 and TRBJ2-3; D might be TRBD2 (5 bases). In germline, CDR1 is WNHNN, CDR2 SYGVQD (reference sequence). Trimming pared 10 bases from V and 5 bases from J, leaving 28 bases between. The CDR3 extends over 17 amino acids. CDR3 sequence: CATPIAARGPYRDTQYF. In DNA form, the CDR3 reads TGCGCCACCCCTATCGCGGCTAGAGGGCCATATAGAGATACGCAGTATTTT.

The chain joins TRBV7-2 to TRBJ1-5, with D maybe TRBD1 (6 bases). The germline V and J ends were trimmed by 5 bases and 3 bases, with 14 bases remaining between them. The CDR3 length is 15 residues. CDR1 and CDR2 (germline): SGHTA, FQGNSA. This chain's CDR3 is CASSGQQGLNQPQHF. The CDR3 DNA reads TGTGCCAGCAGCGGGCAACAGGGTCTCAATCAGCCCCAGCATTTT.

The chain has TRBV6-5 and TRBJ2-7; 9 bases agree with TRBD2. The V gene's germline CDR1 is MNHEY and CDR2 SVGAGI. This CDR3 comprises 15 residues. The V gene end was trimmed by 7 bases and the J gene end by 7 bases; junction bases not matched to a gene: 14. In DNA form, the CDR3 reads TGTGCCAGCACGTCAGGGCTAGCGGGGCGTTATGAGCAGTACTTC. This encodes CASTSGLAGRYEQYF.